This is a list of T cell receptor beta chains from one sample in a study of T cell repertoires in aging, cancer and after chemotherapy. MiXCR, applied by TCRdb to the multiplex PCR reads, yields one record per CDR3 protein. The sample carries under 12,000 distinct CDR3 sequences, 40% to 45% recorded once. Sample: blood. These TCRs come from a human donor in good health. The conserved cysteine and the conserved F or W are not part of the CDR3 here. The D gene is left open where the match is weak. Clone size, where shown, is once, few, many, or a class for clones that have expanded.

V gene: TRBV11-1; D gene: .; CDR3 length: 12; clone size: .; CDR3 protein: ASSPGTPYNEQF
V gene: TRBV19; D gene: .; CDR3 length: 13; clone size: .; CDR3 protein: ASSFGGGRMQPQH
V gene: TRBV6-1; D gene: .; CDR3 length: 9; clone size: .; CDR3 protein: ASMGNTEAF
V gene: TRBV28; D gene: TRBD2; CDR3 length: 13; clone size: .; CDR3 protein: ASQQGGSGYDEQY
V gene: TRBV4-3; D gene: .; CDR3 length: 14; clone size: .; CDR3 protein: ASSQARNSGANVLT
V gene: TRBV29-1; D gene: .; CDR3 length: 8; clone size: .; CDR3 protein: SVQENIQY
V gene: TRBV20-1; D gene: .; CDR3 length: 11; clone size: .; CDR3 protein: SAPGGPGNTIY
V gene: TRBV12-3/TRBV12-4; D gene: TRBD1; CDR3 length: 13; clone size: .; CDR3 protein: ASSLGQGPSGELF
V gene: TRBV4-2; D gene: TRBD2; CDR3 length: 15; clone size: few; CDR3 protein: ASSQDLLGGGGDTQY
V gene: TRBV30; D gene: .; CDR3 length: 12; clone size: .; CDR3 protein: AWSGGGGNSPLH
V gene: TRBV5-4; D gene: TRBD2; CDR3 length: 15; clone size: .; CDR3 protein: ASSLGGERGGTDTQY
V gene: TRBV6-1; D gene: TRBD1; CDR3 length: 13; clone size: .; CDR3 protein: ASSLYQGANQPQH
V gene: TRBV11-3; D gene: .; CDR3 length: 13; clone size: few; CDR3 protein: ASSLGTGLADTQY
V gene: TRBV12-5; D gene: .; CDR3 length: 12; clone size: .; CDR3 protein: ASGYGTPGDEQF
V gene: TRBV5-5; D gene: .; CDR3 length: 12; clone size: few; CDR3 protein: ASSLLGEGQPQH
V gene: TRBV13; D gene: .; CDR3 length: 13; clone size: .; CDR3 protein: ASSLGLKSSYEQY
V gene: TRBV10-3; D gene: .; CDR3 length: 9; clone size: .; CDR3 protein: AISEGHTQY
V gene: TRBV5-6; D gene: TRBD1; CDR3 length: 12; clone size: medium-sized; CDR3 protein: ASSLDRGWSPLH
V gene: TRBV4-2; D gene: TRBD1; CDR3 length: 13; clone size: .; CDR3 protein: ASSQERQGGSPQH
V gene: TRBV4-3; D gene: .; CDR3 length: 11; clone size: .; CDR3 protein: ASTSRGTDTQY
V gene: TRBV12-3/TRBV12-4; D gene: TRBD1; CDR3 length: 12; clone size: medium-sized; CDR3 protein: ASYGQGAYYGYT
V gene: TRBV6-5; D gene: .; CDR3 length: 18; clone size: once; CDR3 protein: ASTGRGSLFGNSGANVLT
V gene: TRBV19; D gene: .; CDR3 length: 10; clone size: .; CDR3 protein: ASSGGGNTIY
V gene: TRBV27; D gene: .; CDR3 length: 18; clone size: .; CDR3 protein: ASSPPSGYRSLRRYNEQF
V gene: TRBV19; D gene: TRBD1; CDR3 length: 15; clone size: .; CDR3 protein: ASSIGSGTGVYQPQH
V gene: TRBV7-2; D gene: .; CDR3 length: 10; clone size: .; CDR3 protein: ASSWDGPEAF